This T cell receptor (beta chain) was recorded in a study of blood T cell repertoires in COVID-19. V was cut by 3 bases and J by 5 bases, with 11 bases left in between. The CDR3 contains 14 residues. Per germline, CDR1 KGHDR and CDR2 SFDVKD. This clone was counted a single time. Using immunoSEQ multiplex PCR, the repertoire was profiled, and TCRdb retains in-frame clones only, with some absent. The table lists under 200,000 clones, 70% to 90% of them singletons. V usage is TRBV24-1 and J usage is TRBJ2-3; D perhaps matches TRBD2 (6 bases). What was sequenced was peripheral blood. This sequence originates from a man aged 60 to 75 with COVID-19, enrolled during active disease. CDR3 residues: CATSDRQEGDTQYF. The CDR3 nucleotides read TGTGCCACCAGTGATCGGCAGGAGGGAGATACGCAGTATTTT.